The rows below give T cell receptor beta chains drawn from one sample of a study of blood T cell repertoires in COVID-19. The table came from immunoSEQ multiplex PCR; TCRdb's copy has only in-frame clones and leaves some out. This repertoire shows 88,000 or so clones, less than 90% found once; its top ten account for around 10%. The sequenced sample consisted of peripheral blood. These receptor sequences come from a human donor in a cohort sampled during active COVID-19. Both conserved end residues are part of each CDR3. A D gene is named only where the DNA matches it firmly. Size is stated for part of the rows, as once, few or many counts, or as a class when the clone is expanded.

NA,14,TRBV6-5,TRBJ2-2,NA,CASRPPSATGELFF,TGTGCCAGCAGGCCCCCTAGCGCCACCGGGGAGCTGTTTTTT
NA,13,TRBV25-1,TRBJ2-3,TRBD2,CASRTSGGDTQYF,TGTGCCAGCAGAACTAGCGGGGGGGATACGCAGTATTTT
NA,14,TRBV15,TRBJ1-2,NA,CATSGWGGIGGYTF,TGTGCCACCAGCGGCTGGGGGGGGATCGGTGGCTACACCTTC
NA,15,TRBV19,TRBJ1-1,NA,CASSRADSMNTEAFF,TGTGCCAGTAGTAGGGCAGACAGCATGAACACTGAAGCTTTCTTT
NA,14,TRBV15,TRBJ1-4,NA,CATSSDMTNEKLFF,TGTGCCACCAGCAGCGACATGACTAATGAAAAACTGTTTTTT
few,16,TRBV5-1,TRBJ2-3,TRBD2,CASRAGTSGGTDTQYF,TGCGCCAGCAGGGCTGGGACTAGCGGGGGCACAGATACGCAGTATTTT
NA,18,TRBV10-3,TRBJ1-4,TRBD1,CAISESGTGVWTNEKLFF,TGTGCCATCAGTGAGTCTGGGACAGGGGTTTGGACTAATGAAAAACTGTTTTTT
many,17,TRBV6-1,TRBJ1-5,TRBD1,CASSGDRDEGSNQPQHF,TGTGCCAGCAGTGGCGACAGGGATGAAGGTAGCAATCAGCCCCAGCATTTT
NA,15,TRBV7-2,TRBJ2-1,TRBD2,CASSLRRGGNNEQFF,TGTGCCAGCAGCTTAAGGCGGGGGGGTAACAATGAGCAGTTCTTC
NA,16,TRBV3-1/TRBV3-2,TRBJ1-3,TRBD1,CASTPGGQHSGNTIYF,TGTGCCAGCACCCCAGGGGGACAACACTCTGGAAACACCATATATTTT
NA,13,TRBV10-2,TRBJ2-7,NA,CASSESPRLEQYF,TGCGCCAGCAGTGAGTCACCCCGACTCGAGCAGTACTTC
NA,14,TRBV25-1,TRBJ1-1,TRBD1,CASSDLDRPGEAFF,TGTGCCAGCAGTGACCTGGACAGGCCGGGAGAAGCTTTCTTT
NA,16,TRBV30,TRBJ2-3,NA,CAWSVTLAPSTDTQYF,TGTGCCTGGAGCGTTACCCTAGCGCCTAGCACAGATACGCAGTATTTT
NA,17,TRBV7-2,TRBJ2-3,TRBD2,CASSSPPGTSGTDTQYF,TGTGCCAGCAGCTCGCCCCCCGGGACTAGCGGGACGGATACGCAGTATTTT
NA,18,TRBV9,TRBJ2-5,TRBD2,CASSSLGGLAGAGETQYF,TGTGCCAGCAGCTCACTAGGTGGGCTAGCGGGGGCCGGGGAGACCCAGTACTTC
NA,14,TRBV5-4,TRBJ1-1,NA,CASSLVSADTEAFF,TGTGCCAGCAGCTTGGTTTCAGCGGACACTGAAGCTTTCTTT
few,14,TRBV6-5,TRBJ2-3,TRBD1,CASSSDRVTDTQYF,TGTGCCAGCAGTTCTGACAGGGTCACAGATACGCAGTATTTT
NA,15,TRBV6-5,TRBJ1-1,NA,CASSPGDTLNTEAFF,TGTGCCAGCAGCCCCGGGGACACTTTGAACACTGAAGCTTTCTTT
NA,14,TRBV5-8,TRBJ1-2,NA,CASSSRTVHYGYTF,TGTGCCAGCAGCTCCCGGACAGTCCACTATGGCTACACCTTC
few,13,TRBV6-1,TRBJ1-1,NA,CASSELGNTEAFF,TGTGCCAGCAGTGAACTAGGGAACACTGAAGCTTTCTTT
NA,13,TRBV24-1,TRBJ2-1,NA,CATESDSQNEQFF,TGTGCCACGGAATCGGACAGCCAAAATGAGCAGTTCTTC
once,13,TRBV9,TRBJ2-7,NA,CASSEQGLGEQYF,TGTGCCAGCAGCGAGCAGGGTTTGGGGGAGCAGTACTTC
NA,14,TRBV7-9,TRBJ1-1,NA,CASSLVQAGSEAFF,TGTGCCAGCAGCTTAGTACAGGCAGGGTCTGAAGCTTTCTTT
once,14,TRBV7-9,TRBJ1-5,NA,CASSPLGGNQPQHF,TGTGCCAGCAGCCCATTGGGGGGGAATCAGCCCCAGCATTTT
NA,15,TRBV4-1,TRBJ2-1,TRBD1,CASSQARGLRSEQFF,TGCGCCAGCAGCCAAGCCAGGGGGCTGCGGAGTGAGCAGTTCTTC
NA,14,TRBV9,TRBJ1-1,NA,CASSVVGEDTEAFF,TGTGCCAGCAGCGTAGTCGGGGAAGACACTGAAGCTTTCTTT
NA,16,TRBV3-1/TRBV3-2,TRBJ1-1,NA,CASSQSTGSKFDEAFF,TGTGCCAGCAGCCAGTCAACAGGGAGCAAATTCGATGAAGCTTTCTTT
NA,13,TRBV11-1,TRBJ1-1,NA,CASSFSQGTEAFF,TGTGCCAGCAGCTTCTCACAGGGTACTGAAGCTTTCTTT
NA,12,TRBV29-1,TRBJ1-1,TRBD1,CSVWDRETEAFF,TGCAGCGTTTGGGACAGGGAGACTGAAGCTTTCTTT
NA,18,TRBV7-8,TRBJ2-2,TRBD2,CASSLVAGGLANTGELFF,TGTGCCAGCAGCTTAGTGGCGGGAGGGCTCGCGAACACCGGGGAGCTGTTTTTT
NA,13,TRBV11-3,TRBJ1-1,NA,CASSKGVNTEAFF,TGTGCCAGCAGCAAGGGGGTGAACACTGAAGCTTTCTTT
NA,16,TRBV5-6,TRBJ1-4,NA,CASSLRRGGSNEKLFF,TGTGCCAGCAGCTTGCGCAGGGGAGGGTCTAATGAAAAACTGTTTTTT
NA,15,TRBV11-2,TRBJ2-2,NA,CASSLASADTGELFF,TGTGCCAGCAGCTTAGCCTCGGCGGACACCGGGGAGCTGTTTTTT